This T cell receptor (beta chain) was sequenced during a study of PD-1 blockade in classical Hodgkin lymphoma. The CDR3 totals 15 residues. V lost 7 bases to trimming and J lost 3 bases, with 19 bases between them. The germline gives CDR1 MNHNS, CDR2 SASEGT. TCRdb keeps only in-frame clones here, not all; method: immunoSEQ multiplex PCR. The data contain 25,000 to 30,000 clones, around 88% of them singletons. Each patient relapsed following autologous stem cell transplantation, and prior brentuximab vedotin exposure differed. Through magnetic negative selection, CD8+ T cells were separated from PBMCs that had been thawed.

This receptor was identified in a human donor with classical Hodgkin lymphoma. The source was CD8+ T cells from blood, collected at baseline. The genes are TRBV6-1 and TRBJ2-7; possible D gene TRBD2, 7 bases. CDR3 sequence (DNA): TGTGCCAGCATACCCAAGGGGGGGAGGAACTACGAGCAGTACTTC. It translates to CASIPKGGRNYEQYF.